The next 25 T cell receptor beta chains were all read from a single sample in a study of T cell repertoires in cytomegalovirus infection. TCRdb redid the calling of the reads with MiXCR, one entry per CDR3 protein. This table has about 830,000 distinct CDR3 sequences, 30% to 35% appearing once. For these receptors, no antigen is known. Sequenced here: cultured CD8+ T cells from PBMCs, sampled from culture after CMV antigen stimulation. The receptor set was obtained from a human donor in good health (CMV status not recorded). Some clones in this sample may be carry-over from other donors' samples.

The V gene is TRBV10-3, the J gene TRBJ2-3; D gene uncertain. Trimming took off 6 bases at V and 0 bases at J, with 10 bases between the two ends. The CDR3 length is 14 residues. The germline V gene encodes CDR1 ENHRY and CDR2 SYGVKD. The CDR3 DNA sequence: TGTGCCATCAGAGGACCGGCAAGCACAGATACGCAGTATTTT. This gives the protein CAIRGPASTDTQYF.

The CDR3 sequence is CASSLAEGSTEAFF. Here the CDR3 DNA reads TGTGCCAGCAGCTTAGCGGAGGGAAGTACTGAAGCTTTCTTT. This chain uses TRBV7-6 with TRBJ1-1, with unresolved D. V shed 0 bases and J shed 5 bases, with 10 bases lying between them. Germline CDR1 is SGHVS and CDR2 is FNYEAQ. This CDR3 region has 14 residues.

This chain joins TRBV6-2 or TRBV6-3 and TRBJ2-1; TRBD2 agrees at 7 bases. Per germline, CDR1 MNHEY and CDR2 SVGEGT. The CDR3 extends over 15 amino acids. The V and J ends lost 2 bases and 7 bases, in that order; junction bases with no gene match: 8. Written as DNA, the CDR3 is TGTGCCAGCAGTTACGGGCTAGCGGAGGTAAATGAGCAGTTCTTC. This gives the protein CASSYGLAEVNEQFF.

V usage is TRBV2 and J usage is TRBJ1-2; perhaps TRBD1 as D (6 bases). The CDR3 is 15 residues long. The ends were cut back, 5 bases at V and 4 bases at J, with 17 bases in the middle. Germline V CDR1 and CDR2: SNHLY, FYNNEI. The CDR3 protein is CASSREDSLFYGYTF. The CDR3 nucleotides read TGTGCCAGCAGTCGAGAGGACAGTCTCTTCTATGGCTACACCTTC.

This clonotype was found a few times. The chain has TRBV2 and TRBJ2-7; tentatively, D is TRBD1 or TRBD2 (5 bases each). Trimming stripped 7 bases from V and 3 bases from J, with 13 bases between. CDR3 length: 13 amino acids. Germline V gene data show CDR1 as SNHLY and CDR2 as FYNNEI. The CDR3 DNA sequence: TGTGCCAGCATCTCCGGGACGGGCTACGAGCAGTACTTC. Translation gives CASISGTGYEQYF.

The chain recombines TRBV6-5 with TRBJ2-1; 8 bases are a match to TRBD1. Germline V lookup: CDR1 MNHEY, CDR2 SVGAGI. The CDR3 length is 20 residues. The ends lost 5 bases at V and 6 bases at J; junction bases unmatched: 24. The CDR3 nucleotides read TGTGCCAGCAGTACCTTGGACAGGGTCCGGGCGGAGAGGGTGTTCAATGAGCAGTTCTTC. Translation gives CASSTLDRVRAERVFNEQFF.

There are a few counts of this clonotype. The chain uses TRBV4-1 and TRBJ1-5; a possible D gene is TRBD1 (5 bases). The germline gives CDR1 MGHRA, CDR2 YSYEKL. V gave up 1 base and J gave up 1 base, with 8 bases separating them. This CDR3 has 15 amino acids. The CDR3 sequence is CASSQGGVSNQPQHF. DNA of the CDR3: TGCGCCAGCAGCCAAGGAGGGGTGAGCAATCAGCCCCAGCATTTT.

The chain joins TRBV5-5 to TRBJ1-1; TRBD1 agrees at 7 bases. Germline CDR1 is SGHKS and CDR2 is YYEKEE (reference sequence). V shed 4 bases and J 3 bases; nucleotides not matched to a gene: 15. The CDR3 totals 17 residues. The CDR3 loop is CASSVQGRGVLDTEAFF. The CDR3 coding sequence is TGTGCCAGCAGCGTACAGGGGAGGGGAGTATTGGACACTGAAGCTTTCTTT.

This clonotype has just a few counts. The genes are TRBV6-1 and TRBJ2-1; 7 bases map to TRBD2. CDR3 size: 14 residues. From germline, CDR1 is MNHNS and CDR2 SASEGT. With 2 bases clipped from V and 6 bases from J, the junction kept 4 bases outside the gene matches. CDR3 amino acids: CASSETGGTNEQFF. CDR3 coding DNA: TGTGCCAGCAGTGAAACGGGGGGTACCAATGAGCAGTTCTTC.

The rearrangement joins TRBV5-4 to TRBJ1-1; D is undetermined. Germline V gene lookup returns CDR1 SGHNT and CDR2 YYREEE (reference sequence). Trimming took off 3 bases at V and 3 bases at J, with 12 bases between the two ends. CDR3 length: 14 amino acids. CDR3 DNA: TGTGCCAGCAGCTCCCCGGGGTCCGACACTGAAGCTTTCTTT. Translating it yields CASSSPGSDTEAFF.

In this sample, this clonotype turned up a few times. The chain joins TRBV5-6 to TRBJ1-4; possible D gene TRBD1, 6 bases. Germline CDR1 SGHDT, CDR2 YYEEEE. The CDR3 covers 16 residues. The germline V and J ends were trimmed by 4 bases and 6 bases, with 19 bases remaining between them. CDR3 DNA sequence: TGTGCCAGCAGCGCAACCCGGTCCGAGGGGGATGAAAAACTGTTTTTT. It encodes CASSATRSEGDEKLFF. Variable domain in full (rest from reference TRBV5-6 and TRBJ1-4): DAGVTQSPTHLIKTRGQQVTLRCSPKSGHDTVSWYQQALGQGPQFIFQYYEEEERQRGNFPDRFSGHQFPNYSSELNVNALLLGDSALYLCASSATRSEGDEKLFFGSGTQLSVL.

The table lists this clonotype with a few counts. This chain joins TRBV10-3 and TRBJ2-2; perhaps D is TRBD1 or TRBD2 (5 bases each). The CDR3 runs 15 residues. The V gene's germline CDR1 is ENHRY and CDR2 SYGVKD. Trimming removed 3 bases from V and 4 bases from J, with 12 bases in between. The CDR3 region has the DNA TGTGCCATCAGTGATTGGGGGAAAGGCACCGGGGAGCTGTTTTTT. As protein: CAISDWGKGTGELFF.

Many counts were recorded for this clonotype. The V gene is TRBV7-6, the J gene TRBJ2-1; TRBD1 matches 7 bases. The V gene end was trimmed by 1 base and the J gene end by 2 bases; junction bases not matched to a gene: 2. The CDR3 spans 15 residues. Germline CDR1 and CDR2: SGHVS and FNYEAQ. CDR3 loop: CASSLDGTAYNEQFF. The CDR3 DNA reads as TGTGCCAGCAGCTTAGATGGGACAGCCTACAATGAGCAGTTCTTC.

This clonotype turned up a few times. The J gene is TRBJ1-5, the V gene TRBV6-5; TRBD1 might be the D (6 bases). Germline assignment: CDR1 MNHEY and CDR2 SVGAGI. With 6 bases removed from V and 0 bases from J, the gap between germline ends came to 12 bases. The CDR3 covers 15 residues. CDR3 sequence reads: CASRPGQYSNQPQHF. The CDR3 bases are TGTGCCAGCAGACCAGGACAGTATAGCAATCAGCCCCAGCATTTT.

In its sample, this clonotype was seen many times. The rearrangement joins TRBV7-6 to TRBJ1-1, with D unresolved. Germline CDR1 reads SGHVS; CDR2 reads FNYEAQ. CDR3 length equals 14 residues. The V end was cut by 5 bases, the J end by 0 bases, with 10 bases between. The chain's CDR3 is CASSPDFLNTEAFF. In DNA, the CDR3 is TGTGCCAGCAGCCCGGACTTCCTGAACACTGAAGCTTTCTTT.

This clonotype was seen a few times. This chain uses TRBV7-6 with TRBJ2-1; D unresolved. The V gene lost 0 bases and the J gene lost 2 bases, with 11 bases spanning the gap. Germline V gene sequence: CDR1 SGHVS, CDR2 FNYEAQ. CDR3 size: 16 residues. The CDR3 DNA is TGTGCCAGCAGCTTAGCGACTCCCAGCCCCTACAATGAGCAGTTCTTC. Amino acid sequence: CASSLATPSPYNEQFF.

The V call is TRBV4-2, the J call TRBJ2-3, with D possibly TRBD1 on 6 matching bases. Germline V gives CDR1 LGHNA, CDR2 YNFKEQ. The V end was cut by 0 bases, the J end by 6 bases, with 16 bases between. This CDR3 comprises 16 residues. The chain's CDR3 is CASSQDLGTTGDTQYF. The CDR3 nucleotides read TGTGCCAGCAGCCAAGATCTTGGAACCACAGGGGATACGCAGTATTTT.

The J gene is TRBJ1-2, the V gene TRBV27, with 7 bases identical to TRBD1. Germline V CDR1 and CDR2: MNHEY, SMNVEV (reference sequence). The CDR3 covers 14 residues. The junction had 8 bases not matched to a gene; V was cut back by 6 bases and J by 4 bases. The CDR3 region is CASSAGGGSYGYTF. The CDR3 DNA sequence: TGTGCCAGCAGCGCAGGGGGGGGTAGCTATGGCTACACCTTC.

The CDR3 nucleotides are TGTGCCACCTTACTAGCGTTTGAAGAGACCCAGTACTTC. It is translated as CATLLAFEETQYF. The J gene is TRBJ2-5, the V gene TRBV2; TRBD2 aligns across 7 bases. The CDR3 covers 13 residues. Germline values: CDR1 SNHLY, CDR2 FYNNEI. V was clipped by 10 bases and J by 3 bases; unmatched bases: 8.

The J gene is TRBJ2-7, the V gene TRBV27, with a weak D call TRBD2 (6 bases). This CDR3 has 15 amino acids. V lost 5 bases and J lost 1, with 15 bases in between. The germline gives CDR1 MNHEY, CDR2 SMNVEV (reference sequence). CDR3 nucleotide sequence: TGTGCCAGCAGTCCTTCCGGAGGGTTTTCCTACGAGCAGTACTTC. It codes for CASSPSGGFSYEQYF.

The rearrangement joins TRBV12-3 or TRBV12-4 to TRBJ1-1; the D is unclear. Trimming left V 5 bases short and J 6 bases short, with 13 bases between. The CDR3 loop spans 13 amino acids. CDR3: CASSPDPGAEAFF. CDR3 in DNA: TGTGCCAGCAGTCCAGACCCTGGGGCTGAAGCTTTCTTT.

This chain joins TRBV11-3 and TRBJ1-1, with D unclear. This CDR3 comprises 13 residues. Trimming left V 3 bases short and J 6 bases short, with 11 bases between. Germline values: CDR1 SGHNT, CDR2 YENEEA. The CDR3 region has the DNA TGTGCCAGCAGCTTGACGGGAAATTCTGAAGCTTTCTTT. It encodes CASSLTGNSEAFF.

The chain is built from TRBV11-3 and TRBJ2-2; 7 bases fit TRBD2. Losses at the gene ends were 5 bases for V and 6 bases for J; bases not matched to a gene: 6. The CDR3 consists of 14 residues. Per germline, CDR1 SGHNT and CDR2 YENEEA. CDR3 in DNA: TGTGCCAGCAGCCCCTCTAGCGGTCCCGGGGAGCTGTTTTTT. Encoded protein: CASSPSSGPGELFF. Based on the CDR3 plus reference TRBV11-3 and TRBJ2-2, the full variable domain is EAGVVQSPRYKIIEKKQPVAFWCNPISGHNTLYWYLQNLGQGPELLIRYENEEAVDDSQLPKDRFSAERLKGVDSTLKIQPAELGDSAVYLCASSPSSGPGELFFGEGSRLTVL.

This chain uses TRBV11-3 with TRBJ2-7; 7 bases agree with TRBD1. This CDR3 is 17 amino acids long. Germline values: CDR1 SGHNT, CDR2 YENEEA. Trimming cost V 1 base and J 2 bases; bases outside gene matches: 11. In nucleotides, the CDR3 is TGTGCCAGCAGCTTAGTGGTTTCGAGGGGGCCAGCCTACGAGCAGTACTTC. Amino acids: CASSLVVSRGPAYEQYF.

A few counts support this clonotype. The chain has TRBV6-1 and TRBJ1-5; no reliable D call. Germline CDR1 reads MNHNS; CDR2 reads SASEGT. V was pared by 4 bases and J by 0 bases, with 10 bases between. The CDR3 sequence is 15 residues long. As DNA, the CDR3 is TGTGCCAGCAGTGGGCTCAGTCTTAGCAATCAGCCCCAGCATTTT. Translation gives CASSGLSLSNQPQHF.